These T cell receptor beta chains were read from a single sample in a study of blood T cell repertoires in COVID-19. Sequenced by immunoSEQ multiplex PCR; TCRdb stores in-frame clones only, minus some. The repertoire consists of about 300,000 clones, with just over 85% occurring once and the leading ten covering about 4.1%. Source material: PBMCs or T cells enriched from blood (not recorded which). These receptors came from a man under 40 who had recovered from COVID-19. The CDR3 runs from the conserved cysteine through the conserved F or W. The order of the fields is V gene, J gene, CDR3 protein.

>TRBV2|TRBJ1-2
CASSEGAYTF
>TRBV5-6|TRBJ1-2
CASSLDRLYGYTF
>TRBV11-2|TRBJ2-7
CASSPGQVDYEQYF
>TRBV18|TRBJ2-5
CASSLSFTGPETQYF
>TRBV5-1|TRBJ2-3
CASSFPRGGVADTQYF
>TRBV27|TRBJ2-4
CASSLTGTGNIQYF
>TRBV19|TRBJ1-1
CASCRDSKDTEAFF
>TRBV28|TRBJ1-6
CASSLGTGDPNLSSYNSPLHF
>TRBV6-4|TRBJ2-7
CASSDPTGKDEQYF
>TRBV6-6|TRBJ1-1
CASYRQLGNTEAFF
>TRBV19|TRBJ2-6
CASSMPGGSGANVLTF
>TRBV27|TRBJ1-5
CASSLQGNGNQPQHF
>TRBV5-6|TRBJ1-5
CASRYDTSNQPQHF
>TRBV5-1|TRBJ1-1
CASSQNGQGAVAEAFF